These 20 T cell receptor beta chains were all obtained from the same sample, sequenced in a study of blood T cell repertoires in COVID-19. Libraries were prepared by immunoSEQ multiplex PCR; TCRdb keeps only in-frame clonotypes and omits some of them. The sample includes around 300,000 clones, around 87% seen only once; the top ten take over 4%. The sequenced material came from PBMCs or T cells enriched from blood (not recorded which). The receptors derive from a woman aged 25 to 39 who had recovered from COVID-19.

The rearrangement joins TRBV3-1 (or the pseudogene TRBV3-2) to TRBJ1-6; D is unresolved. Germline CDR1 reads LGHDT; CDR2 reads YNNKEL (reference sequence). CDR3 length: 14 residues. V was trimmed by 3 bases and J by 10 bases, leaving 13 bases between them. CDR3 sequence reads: CASSQVGVTSPLHF. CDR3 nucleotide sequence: TGTGCCAGCAGCCAGGTGGGCGTCACGTCACCCCTCCACTTT.

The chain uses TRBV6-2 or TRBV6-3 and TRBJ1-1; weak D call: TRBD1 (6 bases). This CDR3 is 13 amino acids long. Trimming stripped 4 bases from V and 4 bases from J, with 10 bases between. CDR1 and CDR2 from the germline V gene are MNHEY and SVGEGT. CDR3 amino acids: CASSSGEGTEAFF. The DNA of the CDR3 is TGTGCCAGCAGTTCAGGGGAGGGCACTGAAGCTTTCTTT.

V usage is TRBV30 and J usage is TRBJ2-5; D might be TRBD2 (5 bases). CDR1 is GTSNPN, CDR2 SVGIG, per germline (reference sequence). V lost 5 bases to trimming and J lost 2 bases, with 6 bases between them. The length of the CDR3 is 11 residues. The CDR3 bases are TGTGCCTGGGGACTGCAAGAGACCCAGTACTTC. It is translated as CAWGLQETQYF.

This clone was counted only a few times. The DNA of the CDR3 is TGCGCCAGCAGCCAAGATCGGGGGGGGATGAAGCCCCAGCATTTT. This gives the protein CASSQDRGGMKPQHF. The V call is TRBV4-1, the J call TRBJ1-5; D possibly corresponds to TRBD1 (5 bases). Trimming removed 0 bases from V and 8 bases from J, with 14 bases in between. The V gene's germline CDR1 is MGHRA and CDR2 YSYEKL. The CDR3 is made up of 15 amino acids.

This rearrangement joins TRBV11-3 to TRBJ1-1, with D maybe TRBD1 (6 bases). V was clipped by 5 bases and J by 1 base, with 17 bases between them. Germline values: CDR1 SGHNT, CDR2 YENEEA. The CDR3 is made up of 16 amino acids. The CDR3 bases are TGTGCCAGCAGCCCAGCTTGGGGGGGCCCGAACACTGAAGCTTTCTTT. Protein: CASSPAWGGPNTEAFF.

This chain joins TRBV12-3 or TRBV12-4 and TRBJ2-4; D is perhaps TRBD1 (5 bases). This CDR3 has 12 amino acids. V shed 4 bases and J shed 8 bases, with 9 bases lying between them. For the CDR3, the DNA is TGTGCCAGCAGTTCAGGGTGGGACATTCAGTACTTC. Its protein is CASSSGWDIQYF.

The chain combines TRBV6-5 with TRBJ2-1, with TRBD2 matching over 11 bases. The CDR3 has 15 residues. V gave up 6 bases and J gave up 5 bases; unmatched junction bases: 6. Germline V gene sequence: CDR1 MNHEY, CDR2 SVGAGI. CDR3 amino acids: CASRTGTSGNNEQFF. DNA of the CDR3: TGTGCCAGCAGAACCGGGACTAGCGGAAACAATGAGCAGTTCTTC.

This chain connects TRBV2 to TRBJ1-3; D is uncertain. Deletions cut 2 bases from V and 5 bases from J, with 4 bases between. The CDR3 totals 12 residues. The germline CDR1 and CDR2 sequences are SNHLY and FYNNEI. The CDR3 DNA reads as TGTGCCAGCAGTGAAAATAGAAACACCATATATTTT. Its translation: CASSENRNTIYF.

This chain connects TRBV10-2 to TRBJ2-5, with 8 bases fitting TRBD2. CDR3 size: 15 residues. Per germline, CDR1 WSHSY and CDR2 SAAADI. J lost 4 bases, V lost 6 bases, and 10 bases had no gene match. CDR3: CASRVSGAKVETQYF. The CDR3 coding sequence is TGCGCCAGCAGGGTTAGCGGGGCCAAGGTAGAGACCCAGTACTTC.

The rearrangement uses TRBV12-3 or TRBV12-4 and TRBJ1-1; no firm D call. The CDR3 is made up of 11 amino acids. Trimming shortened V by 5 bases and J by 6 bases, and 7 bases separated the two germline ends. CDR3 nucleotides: TGTGCCAGCAGTCTGGAGTCTGAAGCTTTCTTT. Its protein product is CASSLESEAFF.

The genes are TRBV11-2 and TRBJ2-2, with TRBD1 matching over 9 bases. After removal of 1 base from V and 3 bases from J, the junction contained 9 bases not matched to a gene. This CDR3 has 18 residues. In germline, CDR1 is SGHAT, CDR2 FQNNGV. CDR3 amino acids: CASSLGNVDRGDTGELFF. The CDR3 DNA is TGTGCCAGCAGCTTAGGAAATGTTGACAGGGGGGACACCGGGGAGCTGTTTTTT.

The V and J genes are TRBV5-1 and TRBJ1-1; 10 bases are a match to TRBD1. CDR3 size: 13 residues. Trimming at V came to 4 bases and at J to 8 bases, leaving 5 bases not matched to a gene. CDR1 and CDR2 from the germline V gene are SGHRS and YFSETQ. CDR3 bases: TGCGCCAGCAGCACGGACAGGGGGAGGGAAGCTTTCTTT. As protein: CASSTDRGREAFF.

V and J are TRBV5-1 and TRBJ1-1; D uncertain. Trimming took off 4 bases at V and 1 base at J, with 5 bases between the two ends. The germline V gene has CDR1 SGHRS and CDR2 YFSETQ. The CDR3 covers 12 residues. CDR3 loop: CASSGGNTEAFF. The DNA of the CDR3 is TGCGCCAGCAGCGGAGGGAACACTGAAGCTTTCTTT.

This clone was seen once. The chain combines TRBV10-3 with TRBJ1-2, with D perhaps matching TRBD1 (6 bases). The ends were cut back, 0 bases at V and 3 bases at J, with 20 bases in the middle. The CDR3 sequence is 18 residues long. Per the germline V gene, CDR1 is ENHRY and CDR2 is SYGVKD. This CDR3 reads CAISESIGAQGYHYGYTF. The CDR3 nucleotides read TGTGCCATCAGTGAGTCGATAGGAGCACAGGGCTACCACTATGGCTACACCTTC.

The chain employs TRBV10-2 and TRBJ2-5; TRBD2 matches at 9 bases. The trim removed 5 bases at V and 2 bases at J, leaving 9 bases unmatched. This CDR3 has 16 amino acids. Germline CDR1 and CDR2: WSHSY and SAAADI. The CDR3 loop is CASSPRLAEPQETQYF. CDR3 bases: TGCGCCAGCAGTCCCAGACTAGCGGAGCCGCAAGAGACCCAGTACTTC.

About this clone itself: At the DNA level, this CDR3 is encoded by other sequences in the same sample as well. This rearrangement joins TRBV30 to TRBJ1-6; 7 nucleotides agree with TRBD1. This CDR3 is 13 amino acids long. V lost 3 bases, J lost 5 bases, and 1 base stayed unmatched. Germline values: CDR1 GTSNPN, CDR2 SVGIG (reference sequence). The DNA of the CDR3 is TGTGCCTGGAGCGGGACAGATAATTCACCCCTCCACTTT. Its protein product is CAWSGTDNSPLHF.

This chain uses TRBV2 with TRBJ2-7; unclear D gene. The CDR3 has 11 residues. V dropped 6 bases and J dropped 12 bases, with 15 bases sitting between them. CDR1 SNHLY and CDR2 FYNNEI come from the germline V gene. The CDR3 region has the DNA TGTGCCAGCAGAGGCCTCCCCGGAGTGTACTTC. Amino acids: CASRGLPGVYF.

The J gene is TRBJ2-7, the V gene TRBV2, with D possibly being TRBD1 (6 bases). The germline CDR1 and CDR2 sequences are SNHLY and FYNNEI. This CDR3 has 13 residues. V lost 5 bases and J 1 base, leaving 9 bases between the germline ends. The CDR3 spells CASSTDRSYEQYF. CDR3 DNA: TGTGCCAGCAGTACCGACAGGTCCTACGAGCAGTACTTC.

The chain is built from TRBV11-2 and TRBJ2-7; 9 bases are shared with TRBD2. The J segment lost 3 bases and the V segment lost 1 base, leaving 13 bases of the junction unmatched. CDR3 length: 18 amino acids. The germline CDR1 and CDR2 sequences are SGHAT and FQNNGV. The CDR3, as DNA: TGTGCCAGCAGCTTAGTACGTTTAGCGGGGGCCGGCGTCTACGAGCAGTACTTC. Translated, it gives CASSLVRLAGAGVYEQYF.

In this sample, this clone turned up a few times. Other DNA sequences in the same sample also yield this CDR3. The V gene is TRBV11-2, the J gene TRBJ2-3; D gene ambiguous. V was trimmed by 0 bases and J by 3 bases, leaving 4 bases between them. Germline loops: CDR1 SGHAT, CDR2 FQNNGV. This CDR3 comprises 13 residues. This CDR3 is CASSLERTDTQYF. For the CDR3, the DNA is TGTGCCAGCAGCTTAGAGAGAACAGATACGCAGTATTTT.